The entry below describes one T cell receptor (beta chain). Its antigen is as yet unknown. The data originate from a study of T cell repertoires in cytomegalovirus infection. TCRdb used MiXCR to reprocess the reads, holding one entry per CDR3 protein. The sample carries under 150,000 distinct CDR3 sequences, under 30% recorded once. This CDR3 has 16 residues. V shed 3 bases and J shed 1 base, with 13 bases lying between them. Germline CDR1 SGHTA, CDR2 FQGNSA. Study outcomes and limitations: Clonotype analysis showed dominance of the ex vivo response by HLA-C-restricted CMV-specific TCR beta clonotypes. Carriers of CMV and the relevant HLA type were discriminated by public TCR beta frequency.

The genes are TRBV7-2 and TRBJ2-1; D is unclear. The origin of this receptor is a human donor in good health (CMV status not recorded). Some clones in this sample may be carry-over from other donors' samples. The sequenced sample consisted of PBMCs, sequenced either directly or after in vitro stimulation (not recorded which). CDR3 bases: TGTGCCAGCAGCTTTGACATGCAGAGGTCCTACAATGAGCAGTTCTTC. This gives the protein CASSFDMQRSYNEQFF.